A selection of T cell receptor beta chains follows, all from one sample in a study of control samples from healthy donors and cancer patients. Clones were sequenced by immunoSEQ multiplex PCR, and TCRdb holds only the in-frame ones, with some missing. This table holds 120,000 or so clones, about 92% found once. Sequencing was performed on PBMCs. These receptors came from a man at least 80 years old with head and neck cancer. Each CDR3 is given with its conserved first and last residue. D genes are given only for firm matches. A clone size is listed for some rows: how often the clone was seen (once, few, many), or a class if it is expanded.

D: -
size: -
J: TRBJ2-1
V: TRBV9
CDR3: CASSVMEVGEQFF
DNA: TGTGCCAGCAGCGTAATGGAGGTTGGTGAGCAGTTCTTC

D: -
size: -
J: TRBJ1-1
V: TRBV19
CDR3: CASSISDSATAFF
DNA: TGTGCCAGTAGTATCTCCGACAGTGCAACAGCTTTCTTT

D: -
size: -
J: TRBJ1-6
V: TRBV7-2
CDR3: CASSGVPNSPLHF
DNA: TGTGCCAGCAGCGGGGTTCCGAATTCACCCCTCCACTTT

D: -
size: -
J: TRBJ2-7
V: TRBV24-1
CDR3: CATSPPGSSYEQYF
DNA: TGTGCCACCAGTCCCCCGGGGTCCTCCTACGAGCAGTACTTC

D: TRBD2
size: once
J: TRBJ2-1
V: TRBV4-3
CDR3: CASSPITLAGGGEQFF
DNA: TGCGCCAGCAGCCCTATAACACTAGCGGGAGGGGGTGAGCAGTTCTTC

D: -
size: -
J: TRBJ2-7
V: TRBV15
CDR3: CATSRELVSAGRRYEQYF
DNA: TGTGCCACCAGCAGAGAGCTTGTGTCGGCAGGGCGCCGCTACGAGCAGTACTTC

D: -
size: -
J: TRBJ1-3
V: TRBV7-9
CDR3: CASSPSNTIYF
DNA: TGTGCCAGCAGCCCGAGTAACACCATATATTTT

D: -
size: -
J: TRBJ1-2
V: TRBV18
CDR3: CASSPDSEAGYTF
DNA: TGTGCCAGCTCACCGGACTCGGAGGCTGGCTACACCTTC

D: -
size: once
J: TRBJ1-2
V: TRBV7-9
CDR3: CASSSGDRLYGYTF
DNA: TGTGCCAGCAGCTCAGGGGATAGGCTATATGGCTACACCTTC

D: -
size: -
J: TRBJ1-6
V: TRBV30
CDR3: CAWSVADNSPLHF
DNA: TGTGCCTGGAGTGTAGCAGATAATTCACCCCTCCACTTT

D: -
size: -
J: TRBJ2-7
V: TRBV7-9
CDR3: CASSLAGDSTYEQYF
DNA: TGTGCCAGCAGCTTAGCGGGCGACTCCACCTACGAGCAGTACTTC

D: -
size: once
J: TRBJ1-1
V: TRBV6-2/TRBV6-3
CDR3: CASSYGTLTEAFF
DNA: TGTGCCAGCAGTTACGGGACCCTAACTGAAGCTTTCTTT

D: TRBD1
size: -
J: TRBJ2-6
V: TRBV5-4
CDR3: CASSLATGGPGANVLTF
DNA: TGTGCCAGCAGCTTGGCGACAGGGGGCCCTGGGGCCAACGTCCTGACTTTC

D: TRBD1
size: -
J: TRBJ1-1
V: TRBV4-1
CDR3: CASSLRDRGTEAFF
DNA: TGCGCCAGCAGCCTCCGAGACAGGGGAACTGAAGCTTTCTTT

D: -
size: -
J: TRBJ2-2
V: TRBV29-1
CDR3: CSVSTGFTGELFF
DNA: TGCAGCGTTAGCACGGGATTCACCGGGGAGCTGTTTTTT

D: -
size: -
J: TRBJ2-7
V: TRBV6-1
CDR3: CASSEARLERVF
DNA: TGTGCCAGCAGTGAAGCGAGACTAGAACGGGTCTTC

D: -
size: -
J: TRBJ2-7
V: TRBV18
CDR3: CASSSTGTARQYF
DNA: TGTGCCAGCTCGTCCACCGGGACGGCGAGGCAGTACTTC

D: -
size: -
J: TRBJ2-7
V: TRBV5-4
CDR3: CASSLGDLSGWQYF
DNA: TGTGCCAGCAGCTTGGGAGACCTGTCAGGTTGGCAGTACTTC

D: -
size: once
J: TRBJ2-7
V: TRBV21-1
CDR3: CASMDRNRGSYEQYF
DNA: TGTGCCAGCATGGATCGGAACAGGGGCTCCTACGAGCAGTACTTC

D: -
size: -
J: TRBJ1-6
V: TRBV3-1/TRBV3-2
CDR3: CASSQGVEPLHF
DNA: TGTGCCAGCAGCCAAGGAGTGGAACCCCTCCACTTT

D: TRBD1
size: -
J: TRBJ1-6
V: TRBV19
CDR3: CASSSTGGFSPLHF
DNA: TGTGCCAGTAGTTCGACAGGGGGCTTTTCACCCCTCCACTTT

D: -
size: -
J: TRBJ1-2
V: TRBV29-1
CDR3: CSVDDRPTNYGYTF
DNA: TGCAGCGTTGACGACAGGCCAACTAACTATGGCTACACCTTC